These 5 T cell receptor beta chains came from one sample sequenced in a study of blood T cell repertoires in COVID-19. Data came from immunoSEQ multiplex PCR; TCRdb stores just in-frame clones and leaves some out. This table holds over 250,000 clones, around 92% found once. Specimen: peripheral blood. Receptors originate from a person aged 18 to 35 with COVID-19, enrolled during active disease.

The chain joins TRBV5-1 to TRBJ1-1; 8 bases are a match to TRBD1. Germline trimming cut 4 bases from V and 1 base from J; bases unmatched to any gene: 3. The length of the CDR3 is 14 residues. Germline V CDR1 and CDR2: SGHRS, YFSETQ. The CDR3 here is CASSMGQANTEAFF. The CDR3 DNA reads as TGCGCCAGCAGCATGGGACAGGCGAACACTGAAGCTTTCTTT.

The chain links TRBV11-2 to TRBJ2-7, with D unclear. Trimming took 1 base from V and 2 from J, leaving 9 bases between them. The CDR3 has 14 amino acids. The germline V gene has CDR1 SGHAT and CDR2 FQNNGV. The CDR3 spells CASSLVARTYEQYF. For the CDR3, the DNA is TGTGCCAGCAGCTTAGTAGCCCGTACCTACGAGCAGTACTTC. The complete variable domain, with remaining parts taken from reference TRBV11-2 and TRBJ2-7, reads EAGVAQSPRYKIIEKRQSVAFWCNPISGHATLYWYQQILGQGPKLLIQFQNNGVVDDSQLPKDRFSAERLKGVDSTLKIQPAKLEDSAVYLCASSLVARTYEQYFGPGTRLTVT.

The chain combines TRBV5-1 with TRBJ2-1; 10 bases are shared with TRBD2. Germline CDR1 SGHRS, CDR2 YFSETQ. V was pared by 4 bases and J by 9 bases, with 7 bases of the junction left unmatched. This CDR3 contains 14 residues. CDR3 protein: CASSPGGTSVEQFF. The CDR3 region has the DNA TGCGCCAGCAGCCCGGGGGGGACTAGCGTTGAGCAGTTCTTC.

The V and J genes are TRBV3-1 (or the pseudogene TRBV3-2) and TRBJ2-1; 9 bases are shared with TRBD2. V gave up 0 bases and J gave up 0 bases; unmatched junction bases: 12. The CDR3 length is 20 residues. Germline V gene data show CDR1 as LGHDT and CDR2 as YNNKEL (reference sequence). This CDR3 is CASSQEIGASGASSYNEQFF. Written as DNA, the CDR3 is TGTGCCAGCAGCCAAGAAATAGGTGCTAGCGGGGCAAGCTCCTACAATGAGCAGTTCTTC.

The gene calls are TRBV30 and TRBJ2-2; 14 bases agree with TRBD2. Germline trimming cut 4 bases from V and 3 bases from J; bases unmatched to any gene: 13. Germline values: CDR1 GTSNPN, CDR2 SVGIG (reference sequence). This CDR3 has 19 residues. CDR3 amino acids: CAWTAPGTSGRYYTGELFF. DNA for the CDR3: TGTGCCTGGACAGCCCCCGGGACTAGCGGGAGATATTACACCGGGGAGCTGTTTTTT.